This passage covers 24 T cell receptor beta chains from one sample sequenced in a study of cytomegalovirus exposure and HLA in healthy donors. PCR involved 60 Vbeta and 13 Jbeta primers. TCRdb keeps only in-frame clones here, not all; method: immunoSEQ multiplex PCR. The data contain about 93,000 clones, around three fifths of them singletons. Sequencing was done on a sample of PBMCs. Every receptor here comes from a boy younger than 18 in good health and CMV-seropositive.

The J gene is TRBJ2-5, the V gene TRBV5-4; TRBD1 might be the D (5 bases). Trimming took off 3 bases at V and 5 bases at J, with 8 bases between the two ends. This CDR3 spans 12 amino acids. Germline CDR1 SGHNT, CDR2 YYREEE (reference sequence). In DNA, the CDR3 is TGTGCCAGCAGCTACCCAGGGGAGACCCAGTACTTC. Encoded protein: CASSYPGETQYF.

The chain recombines TRBV19 with TRBJ2-2; TRBD1 matches at 7 bases. This CDR3 contains 16 residues. With V trimmed by 4 bases and J by 5 bases, 10 bases remained unmatched. CDR1 and CDR2 (germline): LNHDA, SQIVND (reference sequence). CDR3 protein: CASSRNGQAGTGELFF. CDR3 in DNA: TGTGCCAGTAGTAGGAACGGACAGGCCGGGACCGGGGAGCTGTTTTTT. Based on the CDR3 plus reference TRBV19 and TRBJ2-2, the full variable domain is DGGITQSPKYLFRKEGQNVTLSCEQNLNHDAMYWYRQDPGQGLRLIYYSQIVNDFQKGDIAEGYSVSREKKESFPLTVTSAQKNPTAFYLCASSRNGQAGTGELFFGEGSRLTVL.

This clone came up once. The J gene is TRBJ2-3, the V gene TRBV6-4; TRBD1 matches 10 bases. Germline V lookup: CDR1 MRHNA, CDR2 SNTAGT. The CDR3 is 15 residues long. J lost 6 bases, V lost 6 bases, and 9 bases had no gene match. CDR3 loop: CASSRDRGFWDTQYF. The CDR3 DNA reads as TGTGCCAGCAGCCGGGACAGGGGATTTTGGGATACGCAGTATTTT.

J is TRBJ2-4 and V is TRBV28; TRBD1 agrees at 8 bases. The ends lost 4 bases at V and 6 bases at J; junction bases unmatched: 5. The CDR3 contains 14 residues. Germline CDR1 MDHEN, CDR2 SYDVKM. CDR3 sequence (DNA): TGTGCCAGCAGTTCTTTTGACAGGGGAAACATTCAGTACTTC. Translated: CASSSFDRGNIQYF.

This chain uses TRBV7-6 with TRBJ2-2, with 11 bases lining up with TRBD1. This CDR3 is built from 16 residues. The ends lost 5 bases at V and 6 bases at J; junction bases unmatched: 8. Germline CDR1 SGHVS, CDR2 FNYEAQ. The DNA for the CDR3 is TGTGCCAGCAGCACCGGGGACAGGGGGTACGCCGGGGAGCTGTTTTTT. Translated: CASSTGDRGYAGELFF. The full variable domain, in which reference TRBV7-6 and TRBJ2-2 provide the parts outside the CDR3, is GAGVSQSPRYKVTKRGQDVALRCDPISGHVSLYWYRQALGQGPEFLTYFNYEAQQDKSGLPNDRFSAERPEGSISTLTIQRTEQRDSAMYRCASSTGDRGYAGELFFGEGSRLTVL.

Points on this clone: An end of the junction differs from the germline gene, which may be a read error. Other nucleotide sequences from this sample produce the same CDR3. The V call is TRBV5-1, the J call TRBJ1-4, with 11 bases lining up with TRBD1. Germline V gene lookup returns CDR1 SGHRS and CDR2 YFSETQ. This CDR3 is built from 16 residues. CDR3 amino acids: CASSLGQGVSNEKLFF. DNA for the CDR3: TGCGCCAGTAGCTTGGGACAGGGGGTGTCTAATGAAAAACTGTTTTTT.

On this clone: A junction boundary mismatches the germline segment, possibly from a read error. This chain uses TRBV25-1 with TRBJ2-5; 8 bases match TRBD1. CDR3 length: 15 residues. Germline assignment: CDR1 MGHDK and CDR2 SYGVNS. In DNA, the CDR3 is TGTGCCAGCAGTCCGGACAGGGATTACCAAGAGACCCAGCACTTC. This gives the protein CASSPDRDYQETQHF.

A single count supports this clone. This specimen includes other DNA sequences encoding the same CDR3. The rearrangement joins TRBV29-1 to TRBJ1-4; possible D gene TRBD1, 5 bases. There are 13 residues in the CDR3. Germline V gene sequence: CDR1 SQVTM, CDR2 ANQGSEA. The V and J ends lost 3 bases and 7 bases respectively, with 12 bases between them. CDR3 nucleotide sequence: TGCAGCGTTGAGGGTATAAGGGGTGAAAAACTGTTTTTT. The encoded protein is CSVEGIRGEKLFF. Supplemented by reference TRBV29-1 and TRBJ1-4, the full variable domain reads SAVISQKPSRDICQRGTSLTIQCQVDSQVTMMFWYRQQPGQSLTLIATANQGSEATYESGFVIDKFPISRPNLTFSTLTVSNMSPEDSSIYLCSVEGIRGEKLFFGSGTQLSVL.

J is TRBJ1-1 and V is TRBV5-8; weak D call: TRBD1 (5 bases). V dropped 5 bases and J dropped 0 bases, with 23 bases sitting between them. The CDR3 totals 18 residues. The V gene's germline CDR1 is SGHTS and CDR2 YDEGEE. Here the CDR3 DNA reads TGTGCCAGCAGTCGTGGGAGGGCAGGGTTTTATATGAACACTGAAGCTTTCTTT. It specifies CASSRGRAGFYMNTEAFF.

J is TRBJ2-7 and V is TRBV4-3, with 10 bases lining up with TRBD1. V lost 0 bases and J lost 4; bases outside the gene matches: 9. The CDR3 is 17 residues long. Germline-derived CDR1 and CDR2 are LGHNA and YSLEER. In DNA, the CDR3 is TGCGCCAGCAGCCAAGATCTAAGCTGGACAGGGGGGTACGAGCAGTACTTC. Translating gives CASSQDLSWTGGYEQYF.

Only a few counts were recorded for this clone. The chain is built from TRBV11-3 and TRBJ2-1; D unclear. The V end was cut by 0 bases, the J end by 13 bases, with 13 bases between. The CDR3 runs to 13 residues. Germline values: CDR1 SGHNT, CDR2 YENEEA. The chain's CDR3 is CASSLDYYSSQFF. CDR3 DNA: TGTGCCAGCAGCTTAGATTATTATAGTTCACAGTTCTTC.

V gene TRBV5-1 combines with J gene TRBJ2-7; 8 bases agree with TRBD1. V lost 0 bases, J lost 2 bases, and 7 bases stayed unmatched. Germline CDR1 reads SGHRS; CDR2 reads YFSETQ. The CDR3 runs to 16 residues. The CDR3 is CASSLAKGTGTYEQYF. In DNA form, the CDR3 reads TGCGCCAGCAGCTTGGCAAAGGGGACAGGCACCTACGAGCAGTACTTC. The whole variable domain, remainder taken from reference TRBV5-1 and TRBJ2-7, is KAGVTQTPRYLIKTRGQQVTLSCSPISGHRSVSWYQQTPGQGLQFLFEYFSETQRNKGNFPGRFSGRQFSNSRSEMNVSTLELGDSALYLCASSLAKGTGTYEQYFGPGTRLTVT.

The chain joins TRBV19 to TRBJ1-5; no firm D call. CDR3 length: 12 residues. Trimming removed 9 bases at V and 1 base at J, with 7 bases between. The germline V gene encodes CDR1 LNHDA and CDR2 SQIVND (reference sequence). The CDR3 DNA follows: TGTGCCAGCGGACTCAGCAATCAGCCCCAGCATTTT. Translation gives CASGLSNQPQHF.

V gene TRBV19 combines with J gene TRBJ1-3, with a weak D call TRBD1 (5 bases). Trimming stripped 5 bases from V and 0 bases from J, with 8 bases between. This CDR3 spans 14 amino acids. Germline-derived CDR1 and CDR2 are LNHDA and SQIVND (reference sequence). The DNA for the CDR3 is TGTGCCAGTAGTGGGGCTCCCTCTGGAAACACCATATATTTT. Its protein product is CASSGAPSGNTIYF.

J is TRBJ1-3 and V is TRBV7-8; D possibly corresponds to TRBD1 (5 bases). Germline V lookup: CDR1 SGHVS, CDR2 FQNEAQ. The CDR3 spans 16 residues. V lost 1 base and J lost 3, with 13 bases in between. The CDR3 spells CASSLGGQVLGNTIYF. The CDR3 DNA reads as TGTGCCAGCAGCTTAGGGGGCCAGGTACTTGGAAACACCATATATTTT.

This clone was counted only a few times. The chain couples TRBV18 to TRBJ1-2, with unresolved D. Per germline, CDR1 KGHSH and CDR2 LQKENI. The CDR3 is 16 amino acids. V was shortened by 0 bases and J by 8 bases, with 19 bases between the two germline ends. In DNA, the CDR3 is TGTGCCAGCTCACCACCACAATCTGGATATCTGGGCGGCTACACCTTC. Protein: CASSPPQSGYLGGYTF.

The gene calls are TRBV6-5 and TRBJ2-7; 8 bases fit TRBD1. Germline trimming cut 0 bases from V and 6 bases from J; bases unmatched to any gene: 7. The CDR3 sequence is 15 residues long. The germline V gene encodes CDR1 MNHEY and CDR2 SVGAGI. CDR3 coding DNA: TGTGCCAGCAGTTACTCAAGGACAGGGAGTAGCGAGCAGTACTTC. It is translated as CASSYSRTGSSEQYF.

The V gene is TRBV5-1, the J gene TRBJ1-1; 10 bases match TRBD1. The CDR3 spans 14 residues. Per germline, CDR1 SGHRS and CDR2 YFSETQ. Trimming took 3 bases from V and 5 from J; bases not matched to a gene: 4. CDR3 residues: CASSSGQGSTEAFF. CDR3 nucleotide sequence: TGCGCCAGCAGCTCGGGACAGGGGTCGACTGAAGCTTTCTTT.

In the case of this clone: The same CDR3 also results from other DNA sequences found in this sample. The DNA for the CDR3 is TGTGCCAGCGGTCGGGAAGTGACAGATACGCAGTATTTT. Translation gives CASGREVTDTQYF. The J gene is TRBJ2-3, the V gene TRBV6-5; possibly TRBD2 for D (5 bases). Germline CDR1 reads MNHEY; CDR2 reads SVGAGI. CDR3 length equals 13 residues. The ends were cut back, 8 bases at V and 3 bases at J, with 12 bases in the middle.

V is TRBV4-1 and J is TRBJ2-7, with 7 bases lining up with TRBD1. J gave up 2 bases and V 0 bases, and 4 bases lay outside the gene matches. This CDR3 contains 15 residues. The germline V gene encodes CDR1 MGHRA and CDR2 YSYEKL. CDR3 coding DNA: TGCGCCAGCAGCCAAGAGCGGACAGGCCCCTACGAGCAGTACTTC. Protein product: CASSQERTGPYEQYF.

This rearrangement joins TRBV2 to TRBJ1-2, with 8 bases aligning to TRBD1. The CDR3 covers 11 residues. Unmatched junction bases numbered 7, after V lost 11 bases and J lost 8 bases. The V gene's germline CDR1 is SNHLY and CDR2 FYNNEI. The CDR3 spells CAGGQEGGYTF. Here the CDR3 DNA reads TGTGCCGGGGGACAGGAGGGGGGCTACACCTTC.

This chain connects TRBV5-1 to TRBJ2-5; D is unresolved. CDR1 is SGHRS, CDR2 YFSETQ, per germline. The CDR3 covers 15 residues. Trimming shortened V by 7 bases and J by 3 bases, and 19 bases separated the two germline ends. CDR3 in amino acids: CASALNPQIEETQYF. The CDR3 DNA is TGCGCCAGCGCTTTAAATCCACAAATTGAAGAGACCCAGTACTTC.

The chain has TRBV9 and TRBJ1-3, with D possibly matching TRBD1 (5 bases). Trimming removed 2 bases at V and 0 bases at J, with 9 bases between. This CDR3 spans 15 amino acids. Germline loops: CDR1 SGDLS, CDR2 YYNGEE. Here the CDR3 DNA reads TGTGCCAGCAGCGTGCAGGGCGGCTCTGGAAACACCATATATTTT. Residues: CASSVQGGSGNTIYF.

This clone qualifies as medium-sized. V usage is TRBV5-6 and J usage is TRBJ1-2; 8 positions match TRBD1. This CDR3 spans 15 amino acids. Germline V gene lookup returns CDR1 SGHDT and CDR2 YYEEEE. V lost 2 bases, J lost 5 bases, and 8 bases stayed unmatched. CDR3 coding DNA: TGTGCCAGCAGCTTTTTTCCGGGACAGGAATATGGCTACACCTTC. As protein: CASSFFPGQEYGYTF.